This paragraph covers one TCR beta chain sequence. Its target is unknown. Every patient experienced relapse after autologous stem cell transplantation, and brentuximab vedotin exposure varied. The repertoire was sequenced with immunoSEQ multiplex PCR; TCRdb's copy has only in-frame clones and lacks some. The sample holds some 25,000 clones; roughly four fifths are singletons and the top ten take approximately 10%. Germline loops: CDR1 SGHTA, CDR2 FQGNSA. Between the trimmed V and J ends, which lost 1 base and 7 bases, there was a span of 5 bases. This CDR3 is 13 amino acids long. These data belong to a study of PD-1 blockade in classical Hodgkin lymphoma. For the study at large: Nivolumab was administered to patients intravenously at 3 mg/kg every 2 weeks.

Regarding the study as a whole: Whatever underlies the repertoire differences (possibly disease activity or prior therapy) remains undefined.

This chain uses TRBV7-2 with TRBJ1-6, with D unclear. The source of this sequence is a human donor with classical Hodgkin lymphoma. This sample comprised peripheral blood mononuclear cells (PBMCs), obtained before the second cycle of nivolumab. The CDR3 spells CASSLEPNSPLHF. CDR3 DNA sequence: TGTGCCAGCAGCTTAGAACCCAATTCACCCCTCCACTTT.